This TCR beta chain originates from a study of blood T cell repertoires in COVID-19. Study details: The United States, Italy and Spain were the sources of the acute and convalescent COVID-19 samples. The cDNA or gDNA used as material had been derived from T cells, B-cell-depleted T cells, or PBMCs.

Profiling relied on immunoSEQ multiplex PCR, and the TCRdb table lists in-frame clones only, not all of them. The sample records around 100,000 clones, about 90% being singletons. V shed 2 bases, J shed 8 bases, and the junction held 6 bases outside the gene matches. This CDR3 is built from 14 residues. CDR1 is LGHNA and CDR2 is YNFKEQ in the germline V gene. The receptor comes from a human donor in a cohort sampled during active COVID-19. Sequencing was done on a sample of peripheral blood. The chain carries TRBV4-2 and TRBJ2-1; 7 bases agree with TRBD2. The CDR3 is CASSQTAGRDEQFF. DNA of the CDR3: TGTGCCAGCAGCCAAACAGCGGGAAGGGATGAGCAGTTCTTC.